The rows below give T cell receptor beta chains drawn from one sample of a study of blood T cell repertoires in COVID-19. Clones were read by immunoSEQ multiplex PCR, and TCRdb kept only the in-frame ones, dropping some. Of hundreds of thousands of clones in the sample, 70% to 90% were seen once. Sequencing was carried out using peripheral blood. The receptors come from a woman aged 45-59 years with acute or convalescent COVID-19. Each CDR3 is given with its conserved first and last residue. A D gene is named only where the DNA matches it firmly. The size field is filled for only some rows; it gives once, few, many or a size class.

CDR3 DNA,CDR3 protein,V gene,D gene,clone size,J gene
TGTGCCAGTAGTATCGGACAGCACAATGAGCAGTTCTTC,CASSIGQHNEQFF,TRBV19,NA,NA,TRBJ2-1
TGTGCCAGCAGCTTAGGAGGGGGAGGGGTTGGGGCCAACGTCCTGACTTTC,CASSLGGGGVGANVLTF,TRBV7-8,NA,NA,TRBJ2-6
TGTGCCAGCAGCCTTTCAGGGTCTGGGGCCAACGTCCTGACTTTC,CASSLSGSGANVLTF,TRBV3-1/TRBV3-2,NA,NA,TRBJ2-6
TGTGCCAGCGGTAAAAGGGGTGAAAAACTGTTTTTT,CASGKRGEKLFF,TRBV9,NA,NA,TRBJ1-4
TGTGCCAGCAGCACGACAGCTAACTATGGCTACACCTTC,CASSTTANYGYTF,TRBV5-6,NA,once,TRBJ1-2
TGTGCCAGCAGCGTAGGGTACAGCTCCACAGATACGCAGTATTTT,CASSVGYSSTDTQYF,TRBV11-2,NA,NA,TRBJ2-3
TGTGCCAGCAGTGTTATGGTCCCAGGACAGACTGAAGCTTTCTTT,CASSVMVPGQTEAFF,TRBV2,NA,NA,TRBJ1-1
TGTGCCACCAGTGATTCGGGACTAGCGGGAGCTACGCAGTATTTT,CATSDSGLAGATQYF,TRBV24-1,TRBD2,few,TRBJ2-3
TGTGCCAGCAGCCTCGACAGGGGGCCGAACACTGAAGCTTTCTTT,CASSLDRGPNTEAFF,TRBV7-9,TRBD1,NA,TRBJ1-1
TGTGCCTGGGTTACTAGCGGGGGGGATCACGGGGAGCTGTTTTTT,CAWVTSGGDHGELFF,TRBV30,TRBD2,NA,TRBJ2-2
TGTGCCAGCCGGACAGCCCCCCTATCCAGCACAGATACGCAGTATTTT,CASRTAPLSSTDTQYF,TRBV18,NA,NA,TRBJ2-3
TGTGCCTGGAGTATAGCGGTTAATGAAAAACTGTTTTTT,CAWSIAVNEKLFF,TRBV30,NA,NA,TRBJ1-4
TGTGCCAGCAGCCAAGAGACACCACTCAATCAGCCCCAGCATTTT,CASSQETPLNQPQHF,TRBV4-2,NA,once,TRBJ1-5
TGCGCCAGCAGCGACCCTAGCGGGATCGGGGAGCTGTTTTTT,CASSDPSGIGELFF,TRBV5-1,TRBD2,once,TRBJ2-2
TGTGCCAGCAGCTTGACAGGGTCCATGGATTCACCCCTCCACTTT,CASSLTGSMDSPLHF,TRBV11-3,TRBD1,NA,TRBJ1-6
TGTGCCAGCAGCTTACTAGCGGGGAATGAGCAGTTCTTC,CASSLLAGNEQFF,TRBV11-2,TRBD2,NA,TRBJ2-1
TGTGCCAGTAGTATCCTACAGGGCAGGCAGCCCCAGCATTTT,CASSILQGRQPQHF,TRBV19,NA,NA,TRBJ1-5
TGTGCCAGCAGCGTATCAGGTGGTTTCAATCAGCCCCAGCATTTT,CASSVSGGFNQPQHF,TRBV9,NA,NA,TRBJ1-5
TGTGCCAGCAGCTTAGGACAGAACAACTATGGCTACACCTTC,CASSLGQNNYGYTF,TRBV7-9,NA,few,TRBJ1-2
TGCGCCAGCAGATTGGACAGGGGAACGTACGAGCAGTACTTC,CASRLDRGTYEQYF,TRBV10-2,TRBD1,NA,TRBJ2-7
TGTGCCAGCAGCGTAGCGGGAGGGAGGACAGATACGCAGTATTTT,CASSVAGGRTDTQYF,TRBV2,TRBD2,NA,TRBJ2-3
TGTGCCAGCAGCCGGGCGGGGACGAACTATGGCTACACCTTC,CASSRAGTNYGYTF,TRBV4-2,NA,few,TRBJ1-2
TGTGCCAGCAGTTTAAGGGGGCCCCTTTACGACGAGCAGTACTTC,CASSLRGPLYDEQYF,TRBV27,TRBD1,NA,TRBJ2-7
TGCGCCAGCAGCCAAGGGGTGACAGCCACAGATACGCAGTATTTT,CASSQGVTATDTQYF,TRBV4-3,NA,NA,TRBJ2-3
TGTGCCAGCAGTTTATACATCTATGGCTACACCTTC,CASSLYIYGYTF,TRBV28,NA,NA,TRBJ1-2
TGTGCCAGCTCTCAGGGCCGGATCAATCAGCCCCAGCATTTT,CASSQGRINQPQHF,TRBV18,NA,NA,TRBJ1-5
TGCGCCAGCAGTGTATTGACGTTCCAGGGGAATGAGCAGTTCTTC,CASSVLTFQGNEQFF,TRBV10-2,NA,NA,TRBJ2-1
TGTGCCAGCAGCAGTCTTAGCGCGAGAGCCTACAATGAGCAGTTCTTC,CASSSLSARAYNEQFF,TRBV5-6,NA,NA,TRBJ2-1
TGCGCCAGCAGCCAGAGGCTAGCGGGAGCGGATACGCAGTATTTT,CASSQRLAGADTQYF,TRBV4-3,TRBD2,NA,TRBJ2-3
TGCGCCAGTACCCGGACAGGGACGTACACTGAAGCTTTCTTT,CASTRTGTYTEAFF,TRBV5-1,TRBD1,NA,TRBJ1-1
TGTGCCAGTAGTATAGTCGACAGGGGACGTGTGTCTGAGCAGTTCTTC,CASSIVDRGRVSEQFF,TRBV19,TRBD1,NA,TRBJ2-1
TGTGCCAGCAGTCTACAGGGGGGTTATGGCTACACCTTC,CASSLQGGYGYTF,TRBV2,TRBD1,NA,TRBJ1-2
TGTGCCAGCAGGGGAAGCGGGGGACCGAACACCGGGGAGCTGTTTTTT,CASRGSGGPNTGELFF,TRBV7-2,TRBD2,NA,TRBJ2-2
TGCAGCGTTGTTGCTGCCGGGGTGGAGACCCAGTACTTC,CSVVAAGVETQYF,TRBV29-1,NA,NA,TRBJ2-5
TGTGCCAGCAGTGTGGAGACAGGGGGCTCCTACGAGCAGTACTTC,CASSVETGGSYEQYF,TRBV2,TRBD1,NA,TRBJ2-7
TGTGCCACCAGTGAACCTACCACAGGGGACCCCCTTTACAATGAGCAGTTCTTC,CATSEPTTGDPLYNEQFF,TRBV24-1,TRBD1,once,TRBJ2-1
TGTGCCAGTAGCCCGACAGGGGGCGGAGGCTACACCTTC,CASSPTGGGGYTF,TRBV19,TRBD1,NA,TRBJ1-2
TGTGCCAGCAGTTTTGCGGGGGTTGGCTACACCTTC,CASSFAGVGYTF,TRBV12-3/TRBV12-4,NA,NA,TRBJ1-2
TGTGCCAGTAGTAGGTGGGAGGGGCGGAACGAGCAGTACTTC,CASSRWEGRNEQYF,TRBV19,TRBD2,NA,TRBJ2-7
TGTGCCATCACCCGGGGGGCTAGCACAGATACGCAGTATTTT,CAITRGASTDTQYF,TRBV10-3,NA,NA,TRBJ2-3
TGCAGTGCTAGTCGCCAACAGGGGACTGAAGCTTTCTTT,CSASRQQGTEAFF,TRBV20-1,TRBD1,NA,TRBJ1-1
TGTGCCATCAGGGCCGGGGGGGTCCAAGAGACCCAGTACTTC,CAIRAGGVQETQYF,TRBV10-3,TRBD2,NA,TRBJ2-5
TGCGCCAGCAGCCAAGGTCGAAGGGGAGGGGATGAGCAGTTCTTC,CASSQGRRGGDEQFF,TRBV4-3,TRBD2,NA,TRBJ2-1
TGTGCCAGCAGCTTAGTAGCGCCTCAAGAGACCCAGTACTTC,CASSLVAPQETQYF,TRBV7-2,NA,NA,TRBJ2-5
TGTGCCAGCAGCCCCGATACAGGGAAGGCTGAAGCTTTCTTT,CASSPDTGKAEAFF,TRBV5-4,NA,NA,TRBJ1-1
TGTGCCTGGAGTGCGTCAGGGGGAGGAGAGACCCAGTACTTC,CAWSASGGGETQYF,TRBV30,NA,NA,TRBJ2-5
TGTGCCAGCAGCTTATTGCGGCGGCAGAAAGGCAATCAGCCCCAGCATTTT,CASSLLRRQKGNQPQHF,TRBV11-3,NA,NA,TRBJ1-5
TGTGCCATCAGCGGGGGACAGGGAAATGAGCAGTTCTTC,CAISGGQGNEQFF,TRBV10-3,TRBD1,NA,TRBJ2-1
TGTGCCAGTAGTATAGACAGGAGGGGCACTGAAGCTTTCTTT,CASSIDRRGTEAFF,TRBV19,NA,NA,TRBJ1-1
TGTGCCACCAGTGATCAGGTTTTTGGCTACACCTTC,CATSDQVFGYTF,TRBV24-1,NA,NA,TRBJ1-2
TGTGCCTGGTATTCTTCCGGGACAGGGGGCAGCGAGCAGTACTTC,CAWYSSGTGGSEQYF,TRBV30,TRBD1,once,TRBJ2-7
TGTGCCTCCTCTCAGGGTAACTATGGCTACACCTTC,CASSQGNYGYTF,TRBV10-3,NA,NA,TRBJ1-2
TGTGCCACCAGTGTCGGTCAGGGCTTTGGCACAGATACGCAGTATTTT,CATSVGQGFGTDTQYF,TRBV24-1,NA,NA,TRBJ2-3
TGTGCCAGCGCTTGGGCCCCGGACAGGGGAAGTCAGTACTTC,CASAWAPDRGSQYF,TRBV7-2,TRBD1,NA,TRBJ2-4
TGTGCCTGGAGTACCCCCGGGCAGGGGGCGTGGGGCTACACCTTC,CAWSTPGQGAWGYTF,TRBV30,TRBD1,NA,TRBJ1-2
TGTGCCAGCACTACTAGTGCAGGGGGCTACGAGCAGTACTTC,CASTTSAGGYEQYF,TRBV7-9,TRBD1,NA,TRBJ2-7
TGCGCCAGCAGCCAATCTGCGGGGGGGAAGAACACTGAAGCTTTCTTT,CASSQSAGGKNTEAFF,TRBV4-3,NA,NA,TRBJ1-1